This T cell receptor beta chain was identified during a study of CD8 T cells in Susac syndrome. On the study more broadly: The Susac syndrome patients were therapy-naive, on corticosteroids, or on intravenous immunoglobulin alone at blood draw.

This clonotype has a single count. The antigen is unknown. Reverse transcription of about 0.45 to 1 ug RNA used random hexamers. TCRdb processed the immunoSEQ multiplex PCR reads anew with MiXCR; each CDR3 protein has one entry. The data contain around 71,000 distinct CDR3 sequences, 93% of them singletons. CDR1 and CDR2 (germline): MGHRA, YSYEKL. The length of the CDR3 is 14 residues. The V gene lost 1 base and the J gene lost 5 bases, with 12 bases spanning the gap. Study-level points and caveats: Clonal expansion was not seen in any Susac syndrome CD4+ T cell repertoire.

The sequencing sample was made of CD4+ T cells from PBMCs. The TCR was taken from a human donor with Susac syndrome. V gene TRBV4-1 combines with J gene TRBJ2-7, with D possibly TRBD2 on 6 matching bases. The chain's CDR3 is CASSQGGVRDEQYF. CDR3 DNA sequence: TGCGCCAGCAGCCAAGGCGGGGTACGTGACGAGCAGTACTTC.